The 13 T cell receptor beta chains presented below share a single source sample, sequenced in a study of cytomegalovirus exposure and HLA in healthy donors. The PCR made use of 60 Vbeta and 13 Jbeta primers. Assay used: immunoSEQ multiplex PCR; TCRdb lists only in-frame clones, some missing. The sample comprises some 130,000 clones, approximately 80% of which are singletons, and approximately 2.1% rests with the top ten. Material: PBMCs. The receptors were gathered from a man aged 25-45 years in good health and CMV-seronegative.

This chain links TRBV28 with TRBJ1-1; D is undetermined. Germline CDR1 reads MDHEN; CDR2 reads SYDVKM. The CDR3 spans 11 residues. Trimming took 0 bases from V and 11 from J, leaving 7 bases between them. CDR3 sequence: CASSLWQRAFF. CDR3 DNA sequence: TGTGCCAGCAGTTTATGGCAGAGGGCTTTCTTT.

The rearrangement uses TRBV7-9 and TRBJ2-7; 12 bases agree with TRBD2. The CDR3 consists of 18 residues. The ends lost 5 bases at V and 3 bases at J; junction bases unmatched: 14. Germline CDR1 reads SEHNR; CDR2 reads FQNEAQ (reference sequence). The CDR3 loop is CASSLKAPSGRALYEQYF. The CDR3 DNA is TGTGCCAGCAGCCTAAAGGCGCCTAGCGGGAGGGCCCTCTACGAGCAGTACTTC.

The V and J genes are TRBV10-1 and TRBJ2-2; D unclear. Per the germline V gene, CDR1 is WNHNN and CDR2 is SYGVQD (reference sequence). V lost 7 bases to trimming and J lost 6 bases, with 15 bases between them. The CDR3 is 14 residues long. The chain's CDR3 is CASTSDITAGELFF. The CDR3 coding sequence is TGCGCCAGCACTTCAGACATCACCGCCGGGGAGCTGTTTTTT.

This chain connects TRBV2 to TRBJ2-5; the match to TRBD1 covers 10 bases. Gene TRBJ2-7 matches the end of the DNA better, so the J call may be wrong. This CDR3 comprises 15 residues. Germline CDR1 and CDR2: SNHLY and FYNNEI. The CDR3, as DNA: TGTGCCAGCAGTTCGGGACAGGGGATCGTCTACGAGCAGTACTTC. It is translated as CASSSGQGIVYEQYF.

This clone was counted only a few times. The J gene is TRBJ1-4, the V gene TRBV19; 9 bases are shared with TRBD1. The CDR3 sequence is 17 residues long. V trimming: 4 bases; J trimming: 0 bases; junction bases outside the gene matches: 6. Germline V gives CDR1 LNHDA, CDR2 SQIVND (reference sequence). Here the CDR3 DNA reads TGTGCCAGTAGTAACAGGGGGCGTTACGCAACTAATGAAAAACTGTTTTTT. Translation: CASSNRGRYATNEKLFF.

The genes are TRBV7-9 and TRBJ2-1; D is possibly TRBD2 (6 bases). Trimming removed 1 base from V and 3 bases from J, with 10 bases in between. This CDR3 is 15 amino acids long. CDR1 SEHNR and CDR2 FQNEAQ come from the germline V gene (reference sequence). The CDR3 sequence is CASSLGWGLYNEQFF. CDR3 coding DNA: TGTGCCAGCAGCTTAGGTTGGGGACTCTACAATGAGCAGTTCTTC.

Note on this clone: The identical CDR3 is also encoded by other nucleotide sequences in the sample. The rearrangement joins TRBV30 to TRBJ2-7; D is possibly TRBD1 (6 bases). Germline lookup yields CDR1 GTSNPN and CDR2 SVGIG (reference sequence). The V and J ends lost 4 bases and 6 bases respectively, with 10 bases between them. The CDR3 has 11 amino acids. This CDR3 is CAWKGGSEQYF. CDR3 DNA sequence: TGTGCCTGGAAAGGGGGAAGCGAGCAGTACTTC.

CDR3 residues: CASSSQGALYNEQFF. Written as DNA, the CDR3 is TGTGCCAGCAGTAGTCAGGGTGCCTTATACAATGAGCAGTTCTTC. V and J are TRBV6-5 and TRBJ2-1, with D possibly TRBD1 on 5 matching bases. V gave up 5 bases and J gave up 4 bases, with 15 bases separating them. There are 15 residues in the CDR3. Germline CDR1 and CDR2: MNHEY and SVGAGI.

This chain joins TRBV7-8 and TRBJ2-7; tentatively, D is TRBD1 (6 bases). V lost 1 base, J lost 3 bases, and 7 bases lay in between. The CDR3 runs 13 residues. The germline CDR1 and CDR2 sequences are SGHVS and FQNEAQ. The CDR3 coding sequence is TGTGCCAGCAGCTTAGGACAGGTCTACGAGCAGTACTTC. Residues: CASSLGQVYEQYF.

This clone was seen a single time. This chain connects TRBV7-2 to TRBJ2-7, with 7 nucleotides matching TRBD1. Trimming took 5 bases from V and 3 from J; bases not matched to a gene: 10. The germline V gene encodes CDR1 SGHTA and CDR2 FQGNSA. The length of the CDR3 is 15 residues. CDR3 in DNA: TGTGCCAGCAGCACCGGGACAGCGTCTTTCTACGAGCAGTACTTC. Its protein is CASSTGTASFYEQYF.

This clone was recorded only once. V is TRBV15 and J is TRBJ2-7; D is possibly TRBD1 (5 bases). Trimming stripped 1 base from V and 2 bases from J, with 9 bases between. There are 14 residues in the CDR3. The V gene's germline CDR1 is LNHNV and CDR2 YYDKDF (reference sequence). Here the CDR3 reads CATSRAGLPYEQYF. The CDR3 DNA sequence: TGTGCCACCAGCAGAGCAGGGCTACCCTACGAGCAGTACTTC. Based on the CDR3 plus reference TRBV15 and TRBJ2-7, the full variable domain is DAMVIQNPRYQVTQFGKPVTLSCSQTLNHNVMYWYQQKSSQAPKLLFHYYDKDFNNEADTPDNFQSRRPNTSFCFLDIRSPGLGDTAMYLCATSRAGLPYEQYFGPGTRLTVT.

DNA of the CDR3: TGTGCCAGCAGCTTGCGGCTAGCGGGAGGTATAGATACGCAGTATTTT. It translates to CASSLRLAGGIDTQYF. This chain connects TRBV5-6 to TRBJ2-3; TRBD2 agrees at 11 bases. V lost 1 base, J lost 5 bases, and 6 bases stayed unmatched. The CDR3 covers 16 residues. Germline loops: CDR1 SGHDT, CDR2 YYEEEE.

This chain links TRBV15 with TRBJ2-1, with 10 bases lining up with TRBD2. The CDR3 runs to 15 residues. Trimming cost V 1 base and J 8 bases; bases outside gene matches: 5. The germline CDR1 and CDR2 sequences are LNHNV and YYDKDF (reference sequence). The CDR3 spells CATSRGSGRIDEQFF. The DNA of the CDR3 is TGTGCCACCAGCAGAGGTAGCGGGAGGATCGATGAGCAGTTCTTC. The whole variable domain, remainder taken from reference TRBV15 and TRBJ2-1, is DAMVIQNPRYQVTQFGKPVTLSCSQTLNHNVMYWYQQKSSQAPKLLFHYYDKDFNNEADTPDNFQSRRPNTSFCFLDIRSPGLGDTAMYLCATSRGSGRIDEQFFGPGTRLTVL.